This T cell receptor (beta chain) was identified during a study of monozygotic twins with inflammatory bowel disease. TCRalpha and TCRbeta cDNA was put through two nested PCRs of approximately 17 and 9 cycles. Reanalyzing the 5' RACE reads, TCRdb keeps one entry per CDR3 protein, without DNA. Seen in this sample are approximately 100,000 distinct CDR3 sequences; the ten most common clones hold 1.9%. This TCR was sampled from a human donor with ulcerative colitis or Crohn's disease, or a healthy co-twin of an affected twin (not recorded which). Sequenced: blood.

The CDR3 protein is CASSLEQGHNSPLHF. The V gene is TRBV5-1, the J gene TRBJ1-6; the D call of TRBD1 rests on TCRdb alone, since no DNA is present to check it. CDR1 and CDR2 (germline): SGHRS, YFSETQ. There are 15 residues in the CDR3.